This T cell receptor beta chain was identified in a study of T cells in Graves' hyperthyroidism and ophthalmopathy. The junction had 4 bases not matched to a gene; V was cut back by 5 bases and J by 6 bases. Germline CDR1 and CDR2: MNHEY and SVGEGT. The CDR3 sequence is 14 residues long. What was amplified from RNA transcripts were TCR beta CDR3 regions. The HTBI set primed first-round TCR CDR3 RT-PCR. One entry per CDR3 protein results from TCRdb running MiXCR on the multiplex PCR reads. Of roughly 400,000 distinct CDR3 sequences listed, over 13% are singletons. The chain has TRBV6-2 or TRBV6-3 and TRBJ2-1, with 10 nucleotides matching TRBD2. Sample: blood. The sequence came from a man aged 45-65 years with Graves' ophthalmopathy. The CDR3 nucleotides are TGTGCCAGCAGTGTGGCTAGCGGGGGCAATGAGCAGTTCTTC. Amino acids: CASSVASGGNEQFF.